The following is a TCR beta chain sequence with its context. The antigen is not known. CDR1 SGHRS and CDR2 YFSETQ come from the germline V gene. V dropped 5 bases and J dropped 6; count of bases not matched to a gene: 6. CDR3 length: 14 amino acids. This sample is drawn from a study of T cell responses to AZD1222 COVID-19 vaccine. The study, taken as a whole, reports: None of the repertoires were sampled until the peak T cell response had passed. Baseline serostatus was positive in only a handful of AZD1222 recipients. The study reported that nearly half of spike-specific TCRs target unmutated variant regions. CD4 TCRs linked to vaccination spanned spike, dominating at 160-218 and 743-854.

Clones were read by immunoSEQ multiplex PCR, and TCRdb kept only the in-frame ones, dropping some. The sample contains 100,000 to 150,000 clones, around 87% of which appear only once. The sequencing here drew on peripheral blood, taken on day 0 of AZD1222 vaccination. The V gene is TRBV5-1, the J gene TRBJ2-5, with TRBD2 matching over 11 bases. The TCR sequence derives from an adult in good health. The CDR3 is CASRGLAAEQTQYF. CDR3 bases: TGCGCCAGCAGGGGACTAGCGGCCGAACAGACCCAGTACTTC.